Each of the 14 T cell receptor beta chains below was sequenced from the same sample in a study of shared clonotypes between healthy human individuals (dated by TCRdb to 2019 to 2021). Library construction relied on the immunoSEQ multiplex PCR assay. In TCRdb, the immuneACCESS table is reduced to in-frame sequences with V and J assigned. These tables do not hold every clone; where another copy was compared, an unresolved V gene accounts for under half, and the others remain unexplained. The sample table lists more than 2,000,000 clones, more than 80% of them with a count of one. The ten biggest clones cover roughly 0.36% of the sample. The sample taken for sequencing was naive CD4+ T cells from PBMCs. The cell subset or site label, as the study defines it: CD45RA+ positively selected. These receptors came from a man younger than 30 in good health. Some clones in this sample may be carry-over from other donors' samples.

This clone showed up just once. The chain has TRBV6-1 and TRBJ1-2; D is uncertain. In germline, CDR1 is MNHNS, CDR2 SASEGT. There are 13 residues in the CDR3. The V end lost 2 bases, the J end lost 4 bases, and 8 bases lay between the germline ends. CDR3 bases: TGTGCCAGCAGTGAAAGGGCCAGCTATGGCTACACCTTC. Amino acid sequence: CASSERASYGYTF.

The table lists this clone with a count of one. CDR3 protein: CASSLESGRGWADTQYF. CDR3 sequence (DNA): TGTGCCAGCAGCTTAGAGAGCGGGAGGGGATGGGCAGATACGCAGTATTTT. The genes are TRBV7-2 and TRBJ2-3; 10 nucleotides match TRBD2. The germline CDR1 and CDR2 sequences are SGHTA and FQGNSA. Trimming removed 1 base from V and 4 bases from J; junction bases left unmatched: 8. This CDR3 has 17 amino acids.

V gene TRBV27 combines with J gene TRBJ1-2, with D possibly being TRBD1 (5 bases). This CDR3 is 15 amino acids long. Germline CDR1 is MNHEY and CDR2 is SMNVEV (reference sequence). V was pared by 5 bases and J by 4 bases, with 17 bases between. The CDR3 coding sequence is TGTGCCAGCAGTGACGAGATAGACAGTACCTATGGCTACACCTTC. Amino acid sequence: CASSDEIDSTYGYTF.

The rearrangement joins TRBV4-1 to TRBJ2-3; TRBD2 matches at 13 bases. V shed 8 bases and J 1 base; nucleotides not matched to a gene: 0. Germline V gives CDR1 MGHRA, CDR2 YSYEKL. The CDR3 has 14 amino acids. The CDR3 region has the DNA TGCGCCAGCGGACTAGCGGGGGGCACAGATACGCAGTATTTT. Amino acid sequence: CASGLAGGTDTQYF.

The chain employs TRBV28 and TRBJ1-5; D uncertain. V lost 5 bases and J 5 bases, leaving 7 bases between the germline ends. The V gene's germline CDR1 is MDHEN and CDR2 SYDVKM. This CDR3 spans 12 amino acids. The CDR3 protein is CASSPSHQPQHF. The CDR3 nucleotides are TGTGCCAGCAGTCCAAGCCATCAGCCCCAGCATTTT. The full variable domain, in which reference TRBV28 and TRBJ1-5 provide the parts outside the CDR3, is DVKVTQSSRYLVKRTGEKVFLECVQDMDHENMFWYRQDPGLGLRLIYFSYDVKMKEKGDIPEGYSVSREKKERFSLILESASTNQTSMYLCASSPSHQPQHFGDGTRLSIL.

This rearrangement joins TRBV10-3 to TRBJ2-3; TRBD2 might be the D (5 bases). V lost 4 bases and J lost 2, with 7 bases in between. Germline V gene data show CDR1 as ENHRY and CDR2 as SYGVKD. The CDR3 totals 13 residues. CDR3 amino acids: CAISARDTDTQYF. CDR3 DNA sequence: TGTGCCATCAGTGCACGGGACACAGATACGCAGTATTTT.

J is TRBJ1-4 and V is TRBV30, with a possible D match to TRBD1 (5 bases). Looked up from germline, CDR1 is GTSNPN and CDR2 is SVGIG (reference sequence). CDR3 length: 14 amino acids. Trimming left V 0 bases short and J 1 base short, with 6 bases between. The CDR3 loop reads CAWSVGGTNEKLFF. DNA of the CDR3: TGTGCCTGGAGTGTTGGGGGAACTAATGAAAAACTGTTTTTT.

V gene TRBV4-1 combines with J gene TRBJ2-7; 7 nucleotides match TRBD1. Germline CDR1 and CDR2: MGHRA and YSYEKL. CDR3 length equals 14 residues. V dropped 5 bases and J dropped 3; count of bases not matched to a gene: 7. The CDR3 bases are TGCGCCAGCAGCAAACGGGACAGAAGCTACGAGCAGTACTTC. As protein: CASSKRDRSYEQYF.

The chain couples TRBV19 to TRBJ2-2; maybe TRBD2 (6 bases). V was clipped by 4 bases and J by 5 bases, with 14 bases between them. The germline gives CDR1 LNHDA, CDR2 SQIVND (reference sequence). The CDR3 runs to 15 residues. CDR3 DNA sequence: TGTGCCAGTAGTAGGCGGGACGTGGGTACCGGGGAGCTGTTTTTT. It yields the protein CASSRRDVGTGELFF.

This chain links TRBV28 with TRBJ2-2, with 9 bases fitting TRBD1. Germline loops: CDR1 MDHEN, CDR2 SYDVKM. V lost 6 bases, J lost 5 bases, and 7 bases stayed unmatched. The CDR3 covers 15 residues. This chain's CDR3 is CASRPPQGATGELFF. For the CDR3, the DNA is TGTGCCAGCAGGCCCCCACAGGGGGCTACCGGGGAGCTGTTTTTT.

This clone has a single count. The DNA of the CDR3 is TGCGCCAGCAGGGTAGGGGGGCGAGAGACCCAGTACTTC. It yields the protein CASRVGGRETQYF. J is TRBJ2-5 and V is TRBV5-1; D may be TRBD1 or TRBD2 (6 bases each). Germline V CDR1 and CDR2: SGHRS, YFSETQ. V shed 5 bases and J shed 4 bases, with 12 bases lying between them. The CDR3 contains 13 residues.

This CDR3 is CASSFFPENTEAFF. CDR3 coding DNA: TGTGCCAGCAGTTTTTTCCCAGAGAACACTGAAGCTTTCTTT. This chain uses TRBV27 with TRBJ1-1; D call uncertain. The CDR3 runs to 14 residues. Trimming removed 3 bases at V and 1 base at J, with 9 bases between. Looked up from germline, CDR1 is MNHEY and CDR2 is SMNVEV (reference sequence).

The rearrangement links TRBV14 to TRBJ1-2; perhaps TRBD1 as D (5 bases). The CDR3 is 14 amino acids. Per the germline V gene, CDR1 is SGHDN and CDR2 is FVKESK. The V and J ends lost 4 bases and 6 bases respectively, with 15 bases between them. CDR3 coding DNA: TGTGCCAGCAGCCGGGACCCCTTAGGGGATGGCTACACCTTC. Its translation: CASSRDPLGDGYTF.

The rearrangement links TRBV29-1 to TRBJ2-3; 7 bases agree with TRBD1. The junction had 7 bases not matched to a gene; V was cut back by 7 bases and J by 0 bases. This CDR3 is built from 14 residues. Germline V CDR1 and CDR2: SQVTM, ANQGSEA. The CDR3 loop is CSGRDRASTDTQYF. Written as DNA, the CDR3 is TGCAGCGGCCGGGACAGAGCTAGCACAGATACGCAGTATTTT.